Below are 15 T cell receptor beta chains sequenced from a single sample in a study of T-cell reconstitution after alpha-beta-depleted transplantation in children (dated by TCRdb to about 2016). The label giving this sample's treatment or condition can be read as: allogeneic hematopoietic cell transplantation with graft depleted of TCRalphabeta T cells and CD19 B cells. Receptors were amplified or captured by PCR. Instrument used: Illumina HiSeq 2500. TCR library preparation used molecular barcoding, with unique molecular identifiers applied to normalize quantification of the TCRbeta repertoire. TCRdb reworked the public reads: Q25 trimming with fastp, MiXCR clone assembly, productive beta chains retained. Each entry merges the rows of one CDR3 protein and shows their most common DNA and genes. This sample comprises hundreds of thousands of distinct CDR3 sequences, around 13% of them detected only once. The ten top clones hold roughly 0.77% of the sample.

Sequencing used PBMCs, obtained before TCRalphabeta/CD19-depleted stem cell transplant. These receptor sequences come from a girl aged 2 to 9 with congenital amegakaryocytic thrombocytopenia, due to receive a stem cell transplant.

In this sample, this clonotype turned up a few times. V usage is TRBV4-1 and J usage is TRBJ1-5; D possibly corresponds to TRBD1 (5 bases). CDR3 length equals 17 residues. Trimming left V 1 base short and J 5 bases short, with 18 bases between. The germline V gene encodes CDR1 MGHRA and CDR2 YSYEKL. The CDR3 DNA is TGCGCCAGCAGCCAAGGCGGGTCAGGTCAGGGATATCAGCCCCAGCATTTT. Protein product: CASSQGGSGQGYQPQHF.

This clonotype was counted many times. The V and J genes are TRBV5-6 and TRBJ2-5, with D maybe TRBD1 (7 bases). V dropped 4 bases and J dropped 5 bases, with 12 bases sitting between them. From germline, CDR1 is SGHDT and CDR2 YYEEEE. The CDR3 has 13 residues. This chain's CDR3 is CASSVQGRETQYF. CDR3 coding DNA: TGTGCCAGCAGCGTACAGGGGAGGGAGACCCAGTACTTC.

This clonotype was found many times. CDR3 sequence: CASSRVAGATDTQYF. Here the CDR3 DNA reads TGTGCCAGCAGCCGAGTAGCGGGAGCCACAGATACGCAGTATTTT. The chain uses TRBV12-3 or TRBV12-4 and TRBJ2-3, with 9 bases lining up with TRBD2. The CDR3 sequence is 15 residues long. The ends lost 6 bases at V and 2 bases at J; junction bases unmatched: 6.

The gene calls are TRBV29-1 and TRBJ2-3; TRBD2 aligns across 7 bases. This CDR3 is built from 14 residues. Germline V gives CDR1 SQVTM, CDR2 ANQGSEA. V was clipped by 6 bases and J by 4 bases; unmatched bases: 10. The CDR3 reads CSVLLAFGADTQYF. The CDR3 region has the DNA TGCAGCGTCCTACTAGCGTTTGGGGCAGATACGCAGTATTTT.

This clonotype was seen a handful of times. V gene TRBV30 combines with J gene TRBJ1-5; 8 positions match TRBD1. Germline values: CDR1 GTSNPN, CDR2 SVGIG (reference sequence). This CDR3 has 15 residues. J lost 2 bases, V lost 3 bases, and 6 bases had no gene match. The CDR3 here is CAWRRQGFGNQPQHF. DNA of the CDR3: TGTGCCTGGAGACGACAGGGGTTTGGCAATCAGCCCCAGCATTTT.

This clonotype was observed at least ten times. CDR3 protein: CSFGQGATDTQYF. The CDR3 nucleotides read TGCAGCTTCGGACAGGGGGCGACAGATACGCAGTATTTT. The V call is TRBV29-1, the J call TRBJ2-3, with 11 bases lining up with TRBD1. CDR1 and CDR2 (germline): SQVTM, ANQGSEA. V shed 8 bases, J shed 3 bases, and the junction held 4 bases outside the gene matches. The CDR3 runs to 13 residues.

This clonotype was counted ten times or more. The rearrangement joins TRBV20-1 to TRBJ1-5; possible D gene TRBD1, 6 bases. V lost 6 bases, J lost 2 bases, and 11 bases lay in between. This CDR3 is built from 13 residues. Germline V gene sequence: CDR1 DFQATT, CDR2 SNEGSKA (reference sequence). The CDR3 spells CSAQQGGNQPQHF. In DNA, the CDR3 is TGCAGTGCGCAACAGGGAGGCAATCAGCCCCAGCATTTT.

The V gene is TRBV4-1, the J gene TRBJ2-1; 7 bases match TRBD2. V was clipped by 2 bases and J by 2 bases; unmatched bases: 9. Germline-derived CDR1 and CDR2 are MGHRA and YSYEKL. The CDR3 consists of 17 residues. The CDR3 nucleotides are TGCGCCAGCAGCCAAAGCTCTCTAGCGGATACCTACAATGAGCAGTTCTTC. It codes for CASSQSSLADTYNEQFF.

This clonotype was seen only a few times. The rearrangement joins TRBV11-3 to TRBJ2-1; D is possibly TRBD1 or TRBD2 (5 bases each). The germline V gene encodes CDR1 SGHNT and CDR2 YENEEA. This CDR3 comprises 15 residues. V lost 3 bases and J 2 bases, leaving 11 bases between the germline ends. CDR3 nucleotide sequence: TGTGCCAGCAGCTTCGGGACCTTGACCTACAATGAGCAGTTCTTC. Translating gives CASSFGTLTYNEQFF.

Turning to this clonotype: It may be a read error: a sequence one base away is much more abundant. The rearrangement joins TRBV2 to TRBJ2-1, with unresolved D. This CDR3 is 15 amino acids long. Per the germline V gene, CDR1 is SNHLY and CDR2 is FYNNEI. V was trimmed by 3 bases and J by 0 bases, leaving 9 bases between them. DNA for the CDR3: TGTGCCAGCAGTGAGGCGGAACGCTCCTACAATGAGCAGTTCTTC. Translation: CASSEAERSYNEQFF.

This rearrangement joins TRBV29-1 to TRBJ2-1, with 10 bases identical to TRBD1. The CDR3 is 14 amino acids. J lost 2 bases, V lost 7 bases, and 5 bases had no gene match. Germline loops: CDR1 SQVTM, CDR2 ANQGSEA. The CDR3: CSALGQGTYNEQFF. The CDR3 DNA follows: TGCAGCGCCCTGGGACAGGGGACCTACAATGAGCAGTTCTTC.

This clonotype was observed at least ten times. V gene TRBV12-3 or TRBV12-4 combines with J gene TRBJ1-1; D is unresolved. The CDR3 is made up of 12 amino acids. The V end lost 6 bases, the J end lost 4 bases, and 9 bases lay between the germline ends. CDR3 in amino acids: CASSPFGTEAFF. DNA of the CDR3: TGTGCCAGCAGCCCTTTTGGCACTGAAGCTTTCTTT.

This clonotype was detected ten times or more. The chain is built from TRBV7-8 and TRBJ2-7; 8 bases agree with TRBD1. CDR1 is SGHVS, CDR2 FQNEAQ, per germline. After removal of 5 bases from V and 3 bases from J, the junction contained 6 bases not matched to a gene. The CDR3 has 14 amino acids. CDR3 coding DNA: TGTGCCAGCAGCCGGACAGGGATAAACTACGAGCAGTACTTC. It translates to CASSRTGINYEQYF.

The V call is TRBV12-3 or TRBV12-4, the J call TRBJ2-1, with 8 bases lining up with TRBD2. The V gene end was trimmed by 6 bases and the J gene end by 4 bases; junction bases not matched to a gene: 8. CDR3 length equals 15 residues. Written as DNA, the CDR3 is TGTGCCAGCAGCCGTCAGCGGGAGTGGTACAATGAGCAGTTCTTC. This sequence encodes CASSRQREWYNEQFF.

This sequence joins TRBV28 and TRBJ1-4; D is perhaps TRBD1 (5 bases). Trimming removed 6 bases at V and 7 bases at J, with 18 bases between. The germline V gene has CDR1 MDHEN and CDR2 SYDVKM. The CDR3 is 15 residues long. CDR3 nucleotide sequence: TGTGCCAGCAGCCTTATCTCCGGGGGAGTTGAAAAACTGTTTTTT. This codes for CASSLISGGVEKLFF.